This note documents a single T cell receptor beta chain sequence. The data belong to a study of blood T cell repertoires in COVID-19. Looking at the study overall: Both acute and convalescent COVID-19 samples were obtained from the United States, Italy and Spain. PBMCs, B-cell-depleted T cells, or T cells provided the cDNA or gDNA that made up the material.

Original analysis: By means of reference gene primer amplification, nucleated cell counts were estimated. TCRdb keeps only in-frame clones here, not all; method: immunoSEQ multiplex PCR. V, J and clone size reflect that table, while D and trimming were determined from the DNA. Altogether around 140,000 clones are present, approximately 88% being singletons, with the ten largest covering about 10%. V lost 3 bases and J 9 bases, leaving 13 bases between the germline ends. This CDR3 contains 13 residues. Germline values: CDR1 MNHEY, CDR2 SMNVEV (reference sequence). The gene calls are TRBV27 and TRBJ2-3; weak D call: TRBD1 (6 bases). The receptor was derived from a man aged 60-69 years with active or convalescent COVID-19. Sequenced sample: peripheral blood. CDR3 nucleotides: TGTGCCAGCAGTTTCCCGGGGACACAAACGCAGTATTTT. Translation: CASSFPGTQTQYF.